A single sample is the source of the 25 T cell receptor beta chains below, sequenced in a study of neurological immune-mediated disorders. Using its own MiXCR run on the 5' RACE reads, TCRdb lists one record per CDR3 protein. This table holds fewer than 40,000 distinct CDR3 sequences, 4.6% found once. Sequencing was carried out using PBMCs. The receptors originated from a man aged 18 to 30 in good health.

This clonotype was seen ten or more times. This sequence joins TRBV7-2 and TRBJ1-1, with D possibly TRBD1 on 6 matching bases. Per germline, CDR1 SGHTA and CDR2 FQGNSA. V was cut by 2 bases and J by 4 bases, with 8 bases left in between. The CDR3 runs to 13 residues. CDR3 loop: CASSLLGGTEAFF. The CDR3 bases are TGTGCCAGCAGCTTATTAGGGGGCACTGAAGCTTTCTTT.

This clonotype has at least ten counts. The chain joins TRBV5-1 to TRBJ2-3; D is unresolved. Germline CDR1 is SGHRS and CDR2 is YFSETQ. The CDR3 sequence is 14 residues long. Deletions cut 0 bases from V and 2 bases from J, with 7 bases between. In DNA, the CDR3 is TGCGCCAGCAGCTTGGTACCGCACACAGATACGCAGTATTTT. Translation: CASSLVPHTDTQYF.

This clonotype was seen ten or more times. The chain is built from TRBV5-1 and TRBJ2-7, with TRBD1 matching over 10 bases. Trimming took 2 bases from V and 2 from J; bases not matched to a gene: 7. The CDR3 loop spans 16 amino acids. Germline assignment: CDR1 SGHRS and CDR2 YFSETQ. DNA for the CDR3: TGCGCCAGCAGCTTTGTTAGCGGACAGGGGGCCTACGAGCAGTACTTC. It yields the protein CASSFVSGQGAYEQYF.

The V call is TRBV18, the J call TRBJ2-1, with D perhaps TRBD2 (6 bases). V was cut by 4 bases and J by 7 bases, with 11 bases left in between. This CDR3 region has 13 residues. Germline V gives CDR1 KGHSH, CDR2 LQKENI. The CDR3 loop reads CASSLTEGNEQFF. The CDR3 DNA reads as TGTGCCAGCTCACTCACGGAGGGGAATGAGCAGTTCTTC.

At least ten counts were recorded for this clonotype. The chain recombines TRBV5-6 with TRBJ2-1, with D maybe TRBD1 (6 bases). The CDR3 length is 17 residues. CDR1 and CDR2 from the germline V gene are SGHDT and YYEEEE. V dropped 2 bases and J dropped 1 base, with 16 bases sitting between them. The CDR3 DNA follows: TGTGCCAGCAGCTTCACCGCCGGGACACGATCCTACAATGAGCAGTTCTTC. It is translated as CASSFTAGTRSYNEQFF.

This clonotype appeared many times. V is TRBV27 and J is TRBJ1-3; D not resolved. The CDR3 sequence is 14 residues long. CDR1 and CDR2 (germline): MNHEY, SMNVEV (reference sequence). V dropped 6 bases and J dropped 7 bases, with 16 bases sitting between them. Written as DNA, the CDR3 is TGTGCCAGCAGACCCCGTGGAGGGCTTAACACCATATATTTT. Its translation: CASRPRGGLNTIYF.

This clonotype was recorded many times. This chain links TRBV7-2 with TRBJ1-4; no clear D gene. The V and J ends lost 3 bases and 4 bases respectively, with 15 bases between them. Germline V CDR1 and CDR2: SGHTA, FQGNSA. The CDR3 loop spans 16 amino acids. CDR3 nucleotide sequence: TGTGCCAGCAGCTTTAATTCTGGACGTAATAATGAAAAACTGTTTTTT. It is translated as CASSFNSGRNNEKLFF.

This clonotype was found many times. This chain links TRBV10-3 with TRBJ2-7; 9 nucleotides agree with TRBD1. This CDR3 has 15 residues. Germline trimming cut 4 bases from V and 9 bases from J; bases unmatched to any gene: 13. CDR1 and CDR2 from the germline V gene are ENHRY and SYGVKD. The CDR3 DNA reads TGTGCCATCAGTGTGACGACAGGGGGAGGCGTCGGGCAGTACTTC. This gives the protein CAISVTTGGGVGQYF.

In regard to this clonotype: A junction end diverges from the germline sequence, so it may reflect a read error. V usage is TRBV5-1 and J usage is TRBJ2-3; D is perhaps TRBD1 (6 bases). CDR1 and CDR2 from the germline V gene are SGHRS and YFSETQ. The CDR3 consists of 14 residues. The chain's CDR3 is CASSFQGRTDTKYF. CDR3 nucleotide sequence: TGCGCCAGCAGCTTTCAGGGTAGGACAGATACGAAGTATTTT.

The sample holds many counts of this clonotype. This chain links TRBV30 with TRBJ1-3, with D hard to call. Trimming removed 2 bases at V and 2 bases at J, with 7 bases between. CDR3 length: 13 residues. Per germline, CDR1 GTSNPN and CDR2 SVGIG (reference sequence). The CDR3 spells CAWSKGTGNTIYF. CDR3 nucleotide sequence: TGTGCCTGGAGTAAGGGTACTGGAAACACCATATATTTT.

This clonotype appeared many times. The chain recombines TRBV7-2 with TRBJ2-3; no firm D call. The CDR3 has 17 amino acids. The V end lost 1 base, the J end lost 0 bases, and 14 bases lay between the germline ends. Germline V gene data show CDR1 as SGHTA and CDR2 as FQGNSA. In DNA, the CDR3 is TGTGCCAGCAGCTTAGAGGGCCGAGCAGCTAGCACAGATACGCAGTATTTT. Translating it yields CASSLEGRAASTDTQYF. Combining the CDR3 with reference TRBV7-2 and TRBJ2-3 gives the whole variable domain GAGVSQSPSNKVTEKGKDVELRCDPISGHTALYWYRQSLGQGLEFLIYFQGNSAPDKSGLPSDRFSAERTGGSVSTLTIQRTQQEDSAVYLCASSLEGRAASTDTQYFGPGTRLTVL.

This clonotype was counted many times. A junction end diverges from the germline sequence, so it may reflect a read error. The rearrangement joins TRBV3-1 to TRBJ2-4, with a possible D match to TRBD2 (6 bases). In germline, CDR1 is LGHDT, CDR2 YNNKEL (reference sequence). The CDR3 covers 12 residues. CDR3 sequence: CASSQEAWDLNF. Written as DNA, the CDR3 is TGTGCCAGCAGCCAAGAAGCTTGGGACTTGAACTTC.

This clonotype was picked up many times. The chain links TRBV18 to TRBJ2-7, with TRBD1 matching over 8 bases. The CDR3 spans 15 residues. Germline assignment: CDR1 KGHSH and CDR2 LQKENI. With 4 bases clipped from V and 0 bases from J, the junction kept 5 bases outside the gene matches. The DNA of the CDR3 is TGTGCCAGCTCACTTACAGGGGGAGTCTCCTACGAGCAGTACTTC. The encoded protein is CASSLTGGVSYEQYF.

This clonotype was seen many times. The chain has TRBV20-1 and TRBJ2-2, with D possibly matching TRBD2 (6 bases). The CDR3 runs to 13 residues. Germline CDR1 and CDR2: DFQATT and SNEGSKA (reference sequence). Trimming took off 0 bases at V and 5 bases at J, with 7 bases between the two ends. The CDR3 DNA follows: TGCAGTGCTAGAGAGGGAGGAACCGGGGAGCTGTTTTTT. Residues: CSAREGGTGELFF.

This clonotype was counted ten times or more. This chain links TRBV4-1 with TRBJ2-1; D not resolved. The CDR3 loop spans 16 amino acids. V lost 1 base to trimming and J lost 2 bases, with 12 bases between them. Germline V gene data show CDR1 as MGHRA and CDR2 as YSYEKL. CDR3 nucleotide sequence: TGCGCCAGCAGCCAAGTTGATTTAATGGCCTACAATGAGCAGTTCTTC. Protein sequence: CASSQVDLMAYNEQFF.

This clonotype was recorded many times. This chain joins TRBV7-2 and TRBJ1-6, with no clear D. V was trimmed by 2 bases and J by 9 bases, leaving 5 bases between them. The CDR3 sequence is 12 residues long. Looked up from germline, CDR1 is SGHTA and CDR2 is FQGNSA. The CDR3 nucleotides read TGTGCCAGCAGCTTAATGGGTTCACCCCTCCACTTT. This gives the protein CASSLMGSPLHF.

This clonotype came up many times. This chain uses TRBV12-3 or TRBV12-4 with TRBJ1-1; D is unresolved. The CDR3 sequence is 11 residues long. V lost 4 bases to trimming and J lost 4 bases, with 4 bases between them. The CDR3 here is CASSSSTEAFF. The CDR3 DNA follows: TGTGCCAGCAGTTCGAGCACTGAAGCTTTCTTT.

This clonotype was picked up many times. The chain is built from TRBV5-1 and TRBJ2-5, with TRBD1 as a possible D gene (5 bases). Trimming stripped 0 bases from V and 4 bases from J, with 7 bases between. This CDR3 region has 13 residues. Germline V CDR1 and CDR2: SGHRS, YFSETQ. CDR3 sequence (DNA): TGCGCCAGCAGCTTGGAAGGGGTAGAGACCCAGTACTTC. The encoded protein is CASSLEGVETQYF.

In its sample, this clonotype was seen many times. Possible read error: a much larger clone is one base away. The J gene is TRBJ2-7, the V gene TRBV20-1; the D gene is possibly TRBD1 (6 bases). Germline values: CDR1 DFQATT, CDR2 SNEGSKA (reference sequence). V was trimmed by 6 bases and J by 5 bases, leaving 14 bases between them. The CDR3 consists of 12 residues. The CDR3 loop reads CSARGAANEQYF. The CDR3 DNA reads as TGCAGTGCCAGGGGCGCGGCCAACGAGCAGTACTTC.

This clonotype showed up many times. The J gene is TRBJ2-1, the V gene TRBV5-1; a weak D match, TRBD2 (6 bases). Trimming shortened V by 0 bases and J by 8 bases, and 12 bases separated the two germline ends. Per the germline V gene, CDR1 is SGHRS and CDR2 is YFSETQ. The CDR3 length is 14 residues. The CDR3 coding sequence is TGCGCCAGCAGCTTGGGTCGGGGACTCGATGAGCAGTTCTTC. It translates to CASSLGRGLDEQFF. The whole variable domain, filled in from reference TRBV5-1 and TRBJ2-1, reads KAGVTQTPRYLIKTRGQQVTLSCSPISGHRSVSWYQQTPGQGLQFLFEYFSETQRNKGNFPGRFSGRQFSNSRSEMNVSTLELGDSALYLCASSLGRGLDEQFFGPGTRLTVL.

This clonotype was seen at least ten times. The CDR3 protein is CASSQGLARETQYF. The CDR3 coding sequence is TGTGCCAGCAGCCAGGGACTAGCGCGGGAGACCCAGTACTTC. V is TRBV7-2 and J is TRBJ2-5; 10 bases fit TRBD2. The CDR3 loop spans 14 amino acids. Germline CDR1 and CDR2: SGHTA and FQGNSA. The ends lost 5 bases at V and 5 bases at J; junction bases unmatched: 5.

Many counts were recorded for this clonotype. The chain joins TRBV4-1 to TRBJ2-2; tentatively, D is TRBD1 (5 bases). The CDR3 contains 18 residues. Trimming shortened V by 3 bases and J by 3 bases, and 20 bases separated the two germline ends. Germline V gene sequence: CDR1 MGHRA, CDR2 YSYEKL. The CDR3 reads CASSQPPTTELYTGELFF. In DNA, the CDR3 is TGCGCCAGCAGCCAGCCCCCGACGACAGAACTTTACACCGGGGAGCTGTTTTTT.

The chain joins TRBV20-1 to TRBJ1-2; no firm D call. The length of the CDR3 is 11 residues. Germline CDR1 DFQATT, CDR2 SNEGSKA (reference sequence). V was trimmed by 5 bases and J by 0 bases, leaving 4 bases between them. The DNA of the CDR3 is TGCAGTGCTCCAGCTAACTATGGCTACACCTTC. Amino acid sequence: CSAPANYGYTF.

The sample holds many counts of this clonotype. The chain recombines TRBV30 with TRBJ2-2; D gene unclear. Trimming removed 0 bases from V and 8 bases from J, with 10 bases in between. Germline CDR1 reads GTSNPN; CDR2 reads SVGIG (reference sequence). The CDR3 sequence is 13 residues long. The CDR3 reads CAWSVPVRGELFF. The CDR3 DNA is TGTGCCTGGAGTGTACCCGTCCGAGGGGAGCTGTTTTTT.

This clonotype was counted many times. This chain uses TRBV27 with TRBJ2-2; 9 bases agree with TRBD1. The germline gives CDR1 MNHEY, CDR2 SMNVEV (reference sequence). The CDR3 loop spans 15 amino acids. With 4 bases clipped from V and 4 bases from J, the junction kept 4 bases outside the gene matches. The CDR3 nucleotides read TGTGCCAGCAGTTGGACAGGGGTCGGCACCGGGGAGCTGTTTTTT. This encodes CASSWTGVGTGELFF.